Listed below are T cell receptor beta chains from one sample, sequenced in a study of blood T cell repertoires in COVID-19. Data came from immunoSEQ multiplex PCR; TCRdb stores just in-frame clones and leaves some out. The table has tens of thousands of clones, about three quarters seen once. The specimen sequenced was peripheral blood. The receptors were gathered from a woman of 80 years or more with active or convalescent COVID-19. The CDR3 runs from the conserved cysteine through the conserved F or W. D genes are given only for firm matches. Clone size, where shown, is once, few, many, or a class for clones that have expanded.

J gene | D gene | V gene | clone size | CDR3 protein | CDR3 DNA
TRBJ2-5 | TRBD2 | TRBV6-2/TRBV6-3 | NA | CASSPQGLAGGETQYF | TGTGCCAGCAGTCCACAGGGCCTAGCGGGAGGAGAGACCCAGTACTTC
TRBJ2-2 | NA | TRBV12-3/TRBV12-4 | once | CASRTIGELFF | TGTGCCAGCAGGACTATAGGGGAGCTGTTTTTT
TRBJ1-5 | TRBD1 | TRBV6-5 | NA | CASNRGPRSVQPQHF | TGTGCCAGCAACAGGGGTCCTCGATCGGTTCAGCCCCAGCATTTT
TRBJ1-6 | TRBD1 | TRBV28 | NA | CASSQGQGAGDSPLHF | TGTGCCAGCAGCCAGGGACAGGGGGCAGGAGATTCACCCCTCCACTTT
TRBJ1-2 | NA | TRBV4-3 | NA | CASSLEGRPGDGYTF | TGCGCCAGCAGCCTGGAGGGGCGACCTGGCGATGGCTACACCTTC
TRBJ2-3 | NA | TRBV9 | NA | CASSLRDWISTDTQYF | TGTGCCAGCAGCTTACGTGACTGGATTAGCACAGATACGCAGTATTTT
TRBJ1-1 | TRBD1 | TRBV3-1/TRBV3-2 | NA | CASSHAGTGETKAFF | TGTGCCAGCAGCCACGCCGGGACAGGGGAGACTAAAGCTTTCTTT
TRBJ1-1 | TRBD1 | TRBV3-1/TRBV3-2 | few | CASSQDLGTGGGNTEAFF | TGTGCCAGCAGCCAAGATCTCGGTACAGGGGGGGGGAACACTGAAGCTTTCTTT
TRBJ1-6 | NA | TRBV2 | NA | CASSVQVGYNSPLHF | TGTGCCAGCAGTGTACAGGTCGGATATAATTCACCCCTCCACTTT
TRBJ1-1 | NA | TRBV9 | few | CASTPIGRGSDTEAFF | TGTGCCAGCACCCCTATAGGGAGGGGCTCGGACACTGAAGCTTTCTTT
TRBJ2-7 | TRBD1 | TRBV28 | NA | CASRGGGTGGHEQYF | TGTGCCAGCAGGGGTGGGGGGACAGGGGGCCACGAGCAGTACTTC
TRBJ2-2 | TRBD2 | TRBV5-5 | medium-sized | CASRPRMGTSGGLLHGELFF | TGTGCCAGCAGACCCCGAATGGGGACTAGCGGGGGGCTGCTACACGGGGAGCTGTTTTTT
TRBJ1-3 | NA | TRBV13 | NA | CASSWGPNRSGNTIYF | TGTGCCAGCAGCTGGGGCCCTAATCGCTCTGGAAACACCATATATTTT
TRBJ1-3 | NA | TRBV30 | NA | CAWNADFSGNTIYF | TGTGCCTGGAATGCAGACTTCTCTGGAAACACCATATATTTT
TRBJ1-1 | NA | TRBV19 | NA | CASSIAGEAFF | TGTGCCAGTAGTATTGCGGGTGAAGCTTTCTTT
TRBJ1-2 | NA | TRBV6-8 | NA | CASPPGDGQLPYGYTF | TGTGCCAGCCCACCAGGGGACGGCCAACTACCATATGGCTACACCTTC
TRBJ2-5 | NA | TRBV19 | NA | CASRPQGSQETQYF | TGTGCCAGTCGACCCCAGGGGTCCCAAGAGACCCAGTACTTC
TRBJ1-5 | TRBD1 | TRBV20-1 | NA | CSASLSGTGAQPQHF | TGCAGTGCTAGTCTATCCGGGACAGGGGCTCAGCCCCAGCATTTT
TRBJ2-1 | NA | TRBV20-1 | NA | CSASGAIHRSGEQFF | TGCAGTGCTAGTGGCGCTATCCATCGTTCCGGTGAGCAGTTCTTC
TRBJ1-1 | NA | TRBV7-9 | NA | CASSFKQRNTEAFF | TGTGCCAGCAGCTTCAAACAGAGGAACACTGAAGCTTTCTTT
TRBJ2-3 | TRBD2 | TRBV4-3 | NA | CASSHETSGGLDTQYF | TGCGCCAGCAGCCATGAGACTAGCGGGGGGCTCGATACGCAGTATTTT
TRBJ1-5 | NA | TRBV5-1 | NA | CASSLDSLGSNQPQHF | TGCGCCAGCAGCCTGGACAGCCTTGGGAGCAATCAGCCCCAGCATTTT
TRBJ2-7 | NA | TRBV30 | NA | CAWSVDAGDEQYF | TGTGCCTGGAGTGTAGACGCAGGGGACGAGCAGTACTTC
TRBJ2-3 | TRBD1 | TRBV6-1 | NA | CASSEQGGDTQYF | TGTGCCAGCAGTGAACAAGGGGGCGATACGCAGTATTTT
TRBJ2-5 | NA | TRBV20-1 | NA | CSANSRETQYF | TGCAGTGCTAACAGCCGGGAGACCCAGTACTTC
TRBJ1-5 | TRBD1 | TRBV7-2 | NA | CASSPGQGEGSNQPQHF | TGTGCCAGCAGCCCTGGACAGGGGGAAGGGAGCAATCAGCCCCAGCATTTT